This T cell receptor (beta chain) was retrieved from a study of T cell changes during pregnancy in multiple sclerosis. Produced via immunoSEQ multiplex PCR; TCRdb's table is partial and in-frame only. The sample contains 69,000 or so clones, roughly 93% of which appear only once. This clone was observed once. Germline V gene sequence: CDR1 SGHTA, CDR2 FQGNSA. The ends lost 5 bases at V and 2 bases at J; junction bases unmatched: 5. The CDR3 is 14 residues long. This clonotype originated in a female donor with multiple sclerosis, enrolled in a pregnancy study. Material: peripheral blood, obtained in the third trimester of pregnancy. V gene TRBV7-2 combines with J gene TRBJ1-2, with 7 bases matching TRBD1. The CDR3 coding sequence is TGTGCCAGCAGCCGGGACAGCAAAAACTATGGCTACACCTTC. This sequence encodes CASSRDSKNYGYTF.